The 11 T cell receptor beta chains in this list originate from one sample, sequenced in a study of CD8+CD57+ T cells in acquired aplastic anemia. Profiling that covered TCR beta VDJ and CDR3 relied on genomic DNA as its template. One entry per CDR3 protein, called by TCRdb with MiXCR from the reads. The sample has nearly 60,000 distinct CDR3 sequences; roughly three fifths are singletons. By flow cytometry, patients selected for sequencing had shown an expansion of CD8+CD57+ cells. The material sequenced was sorted CD4+, CD8+, or CD8+CD57+ T cells (not recorded which) from PBMCs. The receptors come from a human donor with aplastic anemia.

In this sample, this clonotype turned up many times. The chain employs TRBV20-1 and TRBJ2-1, with TRBD1 identical over 8 bases. The germline CDR1 and CDR2 sequences are DFQATT and SNEGSKA (reference sequence). V trimming: 3 bases; J trimming: 1 base; junction bases outside the gene matches: 8. CDR3 length equals 16 residues. Written as DNA, the CDR3 is TGCAGTGCTAGGCTGATGGACAGGGTTTCCTACAATGAGCAGTTCTTC. It is translated as CSARLMDRVSYNEQFF.

This chain links TRBV5-1 with TRBJ2-1, with D tentatively TRBD2 (6 bases). Between the trimmed V and J ends, which lost 1 base and 0 bases, there was a span of 8 bases. Looked up from germline, CDR1 is SGHRS and CDR2 is YFSETQ. The CDR3 sequence is 15 residues long. This CDR3 is CASSLTTSSYNEQFF. The CDR3 region has the DNA TGCGCCAGCAGCTTGACGACTAGCTCCTACAATGAGCAGTTCTTC.

The gene calls are TRBV24-1 and TRBJ2-1; 7 nucleotides align to TRBD1. The V gene's germline CDR1 is KGHDR and CDR2 SFDVKD. J gave up 3 bases and V 6 bases, and 10 bases lay outside the gene matches. The CDR3 is 16 amino acids. The CDR3 spells CATSKDRPLNYNEQFF. CDR3 coding DNA: TGTGCCACCAGTAAGGACAGGCCACTTAACTACAATGAGCAGTTCTTC.

This chain uses TRBV7-2 with TRBJ2-7; 8 bases match TRBD2. Trimming at V came to 1 base and at J to 2 bases, leaving 4 bases not matched to a gene. This CDR3 has 15 residues. CDR1 is SGHTA and CDR2 is FQGNSA in the germline V gene. Here the CDR3 DNA reads TGTGCCAGCAGCTTAGAGCGGGGGCGGACCTACGAGCAGTACTTC. It yields the protein CASSLERGRTYEQYF.

This chain uses TRBV15 with TRBJ1-2; D is unclear. From germline, CDR1 is LNHNV and CDR2 YYDKDF (reference sequence). CDR3 length: 14 amino acids. V gave up 0 bases and J gave up 5 bases, with 10 bases separating them. The CDR3 loop is CATSRDETVYGYTF. In nucleotides, the CDR3 is TGTGCCACCAGCAGAGATGAAACGGTGTATGGCTACACCTTC.

The table lists this clonotype with many counts. CDR3 sequence: CASSQQGSNEKLFF. CDR3 DNA: TGCGCCAGCAGCCAACAGGGATCTAATGAAAAACTGTTTTTT. V gene TRBV4-3 combines with J gene TRBJ1-4, with D tentatively TRBD1 (5 bases). V dropped 2 bases and J dropped 3 bases, with 7 bases sitting between them. Germline CDR1 LGHNA, CDR2 YSLEER. The CDR3 totals 14 residues.

This clonotype was seen repeatedly, ten times or more. The chain combines TRBV24-1 with TRBJ2-1; D is unclear. Germline V CDR1 and CDR2: KGHDR, SFDVKD. The CDR3 extends over 16 amino acids. Trimming took 3 bases from V and 6 from J, leaving 17 bases between them. The CDR3 protein is CATSDHSGVVGNEQFF. CDR3 sequence (DNA): TGTGCCACCAGTGATCACAGTGGGGTGGTCGGCAATGAGCAGTTCTTC.

Details on this clonotype: This may come from a read error, since a much larger clone is one base off. The V gene is TRBV9, the J gene TRBJ2-2; either TRBD1 or TRBD2 may fit D (5 bases each). Germline lookup yields CDR1 SGDLS and CDR2 YYNGEE. The CDR3 is 16 residues long. The CDR3 region has the DNA TGTGCCAGCAGCGTATCATCCGGGACGAACACCGGGGAGCTGTCTTTT. Its protein is CASSVSSGTNTGELSF.

The rearrangement links TRBV24-1 to TRBJ1-2, with D perhaps TRBD1 (5 bases). The CDR3 covers 13 residues. The ends were cut back, 6 bases at V and 6 bases at J, with 13 bases in the middle. Per the germline V gene, CDR1 is KGHDR and CDR2 is SFDVKD. In DNA, the CDR3 is TGTGCCACCAGTCTAAGGGGTGGAGATGGCTACACCTTC. It translates to CATSLRGGDGYTF.

The rearrangement links TRBV6-1 to TRBJ2-7; D is unresolved. The V gene's germline CDR1 is MNHNS and CDR2 SASEGT. This CDR3 contains 13 residues. V was shortened by 6 bases and J by 2 bases, with 11 bases between the two germline ends. The chain's CDR3 is CASSPHVTYEQYV. The CDR3 nucleotides read TGTGCCAGCAGCCCTCACGTTACCTACGAGCAGTACGTC.

J is TRBJ1-1 and V is TRBV5-1; perhaps TRBD1 as D (6 bases). Germline CDR1 reads SGHRS; CDR2 reads YFSETQ. This CDR3 comprises 14 residues. Trimming took 3 bases from V and 1 from J, leaving 10 bases between them. This CDR3 is CASSSQQGNTEAFF. CDR3 bases: TGCGCCAGCAGCTCCCAACAGGGGAACACTGAAGCTTTCTTT.